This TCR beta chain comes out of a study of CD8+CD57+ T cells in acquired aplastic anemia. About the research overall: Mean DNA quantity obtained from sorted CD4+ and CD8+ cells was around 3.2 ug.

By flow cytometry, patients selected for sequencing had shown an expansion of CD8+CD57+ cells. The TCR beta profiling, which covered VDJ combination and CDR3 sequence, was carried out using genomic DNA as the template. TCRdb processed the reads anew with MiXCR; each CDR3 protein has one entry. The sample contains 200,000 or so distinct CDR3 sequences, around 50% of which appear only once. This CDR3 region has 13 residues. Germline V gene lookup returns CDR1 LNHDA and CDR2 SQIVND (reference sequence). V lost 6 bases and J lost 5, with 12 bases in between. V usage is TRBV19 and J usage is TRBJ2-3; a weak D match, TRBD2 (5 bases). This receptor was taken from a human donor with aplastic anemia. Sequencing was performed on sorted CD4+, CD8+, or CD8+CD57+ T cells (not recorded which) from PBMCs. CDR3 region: CASSVGRGDTQYF. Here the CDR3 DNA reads TGTGCCAGTAGCGTGGGGAGAGGAGATACGCAGTATTTT.